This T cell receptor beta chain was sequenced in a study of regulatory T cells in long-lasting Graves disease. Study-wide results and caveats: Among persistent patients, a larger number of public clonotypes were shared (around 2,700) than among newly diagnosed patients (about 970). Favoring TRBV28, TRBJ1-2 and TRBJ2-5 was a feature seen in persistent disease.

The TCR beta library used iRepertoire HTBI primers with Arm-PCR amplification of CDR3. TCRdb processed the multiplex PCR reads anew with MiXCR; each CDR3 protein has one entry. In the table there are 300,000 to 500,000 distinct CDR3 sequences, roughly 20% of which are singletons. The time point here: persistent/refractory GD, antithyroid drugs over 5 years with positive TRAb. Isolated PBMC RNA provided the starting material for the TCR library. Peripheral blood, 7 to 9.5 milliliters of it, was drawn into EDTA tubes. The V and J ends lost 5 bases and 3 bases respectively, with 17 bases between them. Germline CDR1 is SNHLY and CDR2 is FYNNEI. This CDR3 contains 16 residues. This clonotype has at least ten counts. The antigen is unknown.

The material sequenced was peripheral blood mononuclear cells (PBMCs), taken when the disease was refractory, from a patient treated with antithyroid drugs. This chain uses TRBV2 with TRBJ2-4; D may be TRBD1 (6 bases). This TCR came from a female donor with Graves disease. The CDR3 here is CASSRLEGVVKNIQYF. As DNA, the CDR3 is TGTGCCAGCAGTCGGCTCGAGGGGGTGGTCAAAAACATTCAGTACTTC.